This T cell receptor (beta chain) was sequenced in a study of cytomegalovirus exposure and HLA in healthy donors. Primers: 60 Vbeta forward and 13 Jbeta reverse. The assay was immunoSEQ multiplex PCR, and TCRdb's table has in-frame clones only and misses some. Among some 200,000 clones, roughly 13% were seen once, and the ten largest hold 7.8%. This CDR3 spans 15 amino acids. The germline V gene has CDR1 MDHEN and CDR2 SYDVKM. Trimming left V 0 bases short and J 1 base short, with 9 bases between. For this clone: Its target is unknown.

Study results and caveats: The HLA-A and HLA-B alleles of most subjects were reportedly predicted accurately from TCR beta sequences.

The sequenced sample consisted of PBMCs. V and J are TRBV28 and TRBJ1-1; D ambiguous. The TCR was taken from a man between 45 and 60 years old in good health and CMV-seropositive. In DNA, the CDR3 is TGTGCCAGCAGTTTATGGACGGGAGGGAACACTGAAGCTTTCTTT. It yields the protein CASSLWTGGNTEAFF. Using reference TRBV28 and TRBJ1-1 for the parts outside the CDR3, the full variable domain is DVKVTQSSRYLVKRTGEKVFLECVQDMDHENMFWYRQDPGLGLRLIYFSYDVKMKEKGDIPEGYSVSREKKERFSLILESASTNQTSMYLCASSLWTGGNTEAFFGQGTRLTVV.